The 21 T cell receptor beta chains below were found in one sample sequenced in a study of blood T cell repertoires in COVID-19. The protocol was immunoSEQ multiplex PCR, while the TCRdb copy is restricted to in-frame clones and leaves out a portion. The table records more than 300,000 clones, roughly 90% of them present only once. Sequenced material: peripheral blood. These receptor sequences come from a man aged 18 to 29 who had recovered from COVID-19.

The J gene is TRBJ2-1, the V gene TRBV4-1, with a possible D match to TRBD2 (6 bases). CDR1 MGHRA and CDR2 YSYEKL come from the germline V gene. Deletions cut 1 base from V and 8 bases from J, with 15 bases between. The CDR3 length is 15 residues. Here the CDR3 DNA reads TGCGCCAGCAGCCAAGGGAATAGCGGAGGTGATGAGCAGTTCTTC. It yields the protein CASSQGNSGGDEQFF.

The chain recombines TRBV5-1 with TRBJ1-1; 7 bases are shared with TRBD1. This CDR3 has 14 amino acids. From germline, CDR1 is SGHRS and CDR2 YFSETQ. With V trimmed by 0 bases and J by 4 bases, 3 bases remained unmatched. The CDR3 nucleotides read TGCGCCAGCAGCTTGGACAGGGGCGGCACTGAAGCTTTCTTT. Its protein product is CASSLDRGGTEAFF. The variable domain in full, completed from reference TRBV5-1 and TRBJ1-1, reads KAGVTQTPRYLIKTRGQQVTLSCSPISGHRSVSWYQQTPGQGLQFLFEYFSETQRNKGNFPGRFSGRQFSNSRSEMNVSTLELGDSALYLCASSLDRGGTEAFFGQGTRLTVV.

The gene calls are TRBV11-3 and TRBJ1-5; 9 nucleotides align to TRBD1. Per germline, CDR1 SGHNT and CDR2 YENEEA. The J segment lost 7 bases and the V segment lost 8 bases, leaving 9 bases of the junction unmatched. The length of the CDR3 is 14 residues. The CDR3 DNA reads TGTGCCAGCGGATCGAGGGACAGGGACCAGCCCCAGCATTTT. Translating it yields CASGSRDRDQPQHF.

The chain employs TRBV9 and TRBJ1-6; D ambiguous. Germline V lookup: CDR1 SGDLS, CDR2 YYNGEE. The germline V and J ends were trimmed by 0 bases and 6 bases, with 4 bases remaining between them. This CDR3 region has 13 residues. CDR3 amino acids: CASSVAVNSPLHF. In DNA form, the CDR3 reads TGTGCCAGCAGCGTAGCTGTTAATTCACCCCTCCACTTT.

V and J are TRBV3-1 (or the pseudogene TRBV3-2) and TRBJ1-1; 8 bases match TRBD1. This CDR3 comprises 15 residues. Germline trimming cut 1 base from V and 4 bases from J; bases unmatched to any gene: 5. Looked up from germline, CDR1 is LGHDT and CDR2 is YNNKEL (reference sequence). The CDR3 DNA sequence: TGTGCCAGCAGCCAAGTGAGGACAGGGCCCACTGAAGCTTTCTTT. This codes for CASSQVRTGPTEAFF.

The rearrangement uses TRBV4-3 and TRBJ2-7; 9 bases map to TRBD1. The V and J ends lost 0 bases and 3 bases, in that order; junction bases with no gene match: 6. Germline lookup yields CDR1 LGHNA and CDR2 YSLEER. This CDR3 comprises 16 residues. The DNA of the CDR3 is TGCGCCAGCAGCCAAGACTCCGGGACAGGGCACTACGAGCAGTACTTC. Translation: CASSQDSGTGHYEQYF.

The chain employs TRBV19 and TRBJ2-7; 12 bases match TRBD2. V trimming: 2 bases; J trimming: 5 bases; junction bases outside the gene matches: 4. The CDR3 consists of 15 residues. From germline, CDR1 is LNHDA and CDR2 SQIVND (reference sequence). The DNA for the CDR3 is TGTGCCAGTAGTATAACTAGCGGGGGGATGGACGAGCAGTACTTC. This sequence encodes CASSITSGGMDEQYF. Based on the CDR3 plus reference TRBV19 and TRBJ2-7, the full variable domain is DGGITQSPKYLFRKEGQNVTLSCEQNLNHDAMYWYRQDPGQGLRLIYYSQIVNDFQKGDIAEGYSVSREKKESFPLTVTSAQKNPTAFYLCASSITSGGMDEQYFGPGTRLTVT.

The chain employs TRBV7-6 and TRBJ2-3, with D maybe TRBD1 (6 bases). The V gene's germline CDR1 is SGHVS and CDR2 FNYEAQ. The CDR3 covers 14 residues. V lost 1 base and J 4 bases, leaving 9 bases between the germline ends. The CDR3 is CASSLGGLADTQYF. CDR3 DNA sequence: TGTGCCAGCAGCTTAGGGGGGCTTGCAGATACGCAGTATTTT.

This CDR3 is CASSRLEGSAETQYF. CDR3 bases: TGCGCCAGCAGCCGCCTTGAGGGCAGTGCGGAGACCCAGTACTTC. The V gene is TRBV4-1, the J gene TRBJ2-5, with a weak D call TRBD2 (5 bases). V lost 4 bases to trimming and J lost 5 bases, with 17 bases between them. CDR1 and CDR2 (germline): MGHRA, YSYEKL. The CDR3 length is 15 residues.

The chain uses TRBV12-3 or TRBV12-4 and TRBJ1-5; no reliable D call. The CDR3 has 12 residues. V shed 7 bases and J shed 0 bases, with 4 bases lying between them. The CDR3: CASTYSNQPQHF. Written as DNA, the CDR3 is TGTGCCAGCACGTATAGCAATCAGCCCCAGCATTTT.

This chain uses TRBV19 with TRBJ1-1; TRBD1 is a possible D gene (5 bases). The germline CDR1 and CDR2 sequences are LNHDA and SQIVND (reference sequence). V lost 3 bases and J lost 4, with 15 bases in between. CDR3 length: 15 residues. Here the CDR3 DNA reads TGTGCCAGTAGTATGTCAGGGCTGCGAAGCACTGAAGCTTTCTTT. This translates into CASSMSGLRSTEAFF.

The J gene is TRBJ2-7, the V gene TRBV6-6; D not certain. This CDR3 is 11 amino acids long. The germline V gene encodes CDR1 MNHNY and CDR2 SVGAGI (reference sequence). The V end was cut by 6 bases, the J end by 4 bases, with 7 bases between. The DNA for the CDR3 is TGTGCCAGCAGCCCAAAATACGAGCAGTACTTC. The encoded protein is CASSPKYEQYF.

The rearrangement uses TRBV5-1 and TRBJ1-1, with a tentative D call TRBD1 (5 bases). Looked up from germline, CDR1 is SGHRS and CDR2 is YFSETQ. Between the trimmed V and J ends, which lost 1 base and 4 bases, there was a span of 8 bases. This CDR3 contains 13 residues. CDR3 sequence reads: CASSLNQGTEAFF. CDR3 sequence (DNA): TGCGCCAGCAGCTTGAACCAGGGCACTGAAGCTTTCTTT.

This clone appeared a few times. The chain combines TRBV7-9 with TRBJ1-1; TRBD1 is a possible D gene (6 bases). Looked up from germline, CDR1 is SEHNR and CDR2 is FQNEAQ (reference sequence). V was clipped by 5 bases and J by 0 bases, with 10 bases between them. This CDR3 is 14 amino acids long. The CDR3 spells CASSRTAMNTEAFF. The CDR3 DNA is TGTGCCAGCAGCCGGACAGCTATGAACACTGAAGCTTTCTTT.

This clone was counted a few times. The V gene is TRBV10-3, the J gene TRBJ1-6; D uncertain. The ends were cut back, 2 bases at V and 10 bases at J, with 9 bases in the middle. There are 13 residues in the CDR3. Germline V gene lookup returns CDR1 ENHRY and CDR2 SYGVKD. CDR3 DNA sequence: TGTGCCATCAGTGAGGGTCGGGGATCACCCCTCCACTTT. Its protein is CAISEGRGSPLHF.

J is TRBJ2-5 and V is TRBV6-4; TRBD1 is a possible D gene (5 bases). V was pared by 5 bases and J by 3 bases, with 13 bases between. In germline, CDR1 is MRHNA, CDR2 SNTAGT. CDR3 length: 14 residues. CDR3 nucleotides: TGTGCCAGCAGTACCACGTGGGGCGAAGAGACCCAGTACTTC. As protein: CASSTTWGEETQYF.

This clone was seen just once. The V and J genes are TRBV7-9 and TRBJ2-3, with 7 bases lining up with TRBD2. Germline-derived CDR1 and CDR2 are SEHNR and FQNEAQ (reference sequence). This CDR3 has 15 amino acids. V lost 1 base to trimming and J lost 1 base; unmatched junction nucleotides: 2. In DNA, the CDR3 is TGTGCCAGCAGCTTAGGAGGACTAGGCACAGATACGCAGTATTTT. Translation: CASSLGGLGTDTQYF.

The gene calls are TRBV10-3 and TRBJ2-2; D is unresolved. This CDR3 comprises 13 residues. The V gene's germline CDR1 is ENHRY and CDR2 SYGVKD. Trimming stripped 2 bases from V and 7 bases from J, with 8 bases between. This CDR3 is CAISENVYGELFF. The DNA of the CDR3 is TGTGCCATCAGTGAGAATGTCTACGGGGAGCTGTTTTTT.

The genes are TRBV7-9 and TRBJ2-1; D is unresolved. The CDR3 sequence is 15 residues long. The V and J ends lost 1 base and 5 bases respectively, with 12 bases between them. Looked up from germline, CDR1 is SEHNR and CDR2 is FQNEAQ (reference sequence). The CDR3 coding sequence is TGTGCCAGCAGCTTAGGGCTAGTTGTCGACAATGAGCAGTTCTTC. Its protein is CASSLGLVVDNEQFF.

This chain links TRBV10-3 with TRBJ2-3; 9 bases align to TRBD1. This CDR3 comprises 13 residues. Germline V gene lookup returns CDR1 ENHRY and CDR2 SYGVKD. The trim removed 9 bases at V and 3 bases at J, leaving 4 bases unmatched. The CDR3 protein is CAITQGATDTQYF. Here the CDR3 DNA reads TGTGCCATTACACAGGGGGCAACAGATACGCAGTATTTT.

The rearrangement joins TRBV6-5 to TRBJ1-2; 7 bases map to TRBD1. The trim removed 2 bases at V and 7 bases at J, leaving 7 bases unmatched. This CDR3 region has 14 residues. Germline loops: CDR1 MNHEY, CDR2 SVGAGI. CDR3 residues: CASSYGTGVRGYTF. The CDR3, as DNA: TGTGCCAGCAGTTACGGAACAGGGGTGCGTGGCTACACCTTC.